This T cell receptor beta chain was identified in a study of CXCR3-negative and CXCR3-positive naive CD8 T cells. CD45RO-CCR7+CD27+CD95- characterized naive CD8+ T cells. Study-wide findings and caveats: Much lower diversity was found in memory CD8+ cells, while both naive subsets had comparably high diversity.

TRB cDNA libraries were made by UMI-labeled 5' RACE. TCRdb reprocessed the 5' RACE reads, keeping one entry per CDR3 protein, no DNA. The sample holds roughly 45,000 distinct CDR3 sequences. This CDR3 region has 17 residues. Germline CDR1 LGHNA, CDR2 YNFKEQ. On this clonotype: Its antigen is still unknown.

The chain is built from TRBV4-2 and TRBJ1-1; TCRdb names TRBD1, which stays unverified in the absence of DNA. The sample comprised naive CXCR3- CD8+ T cells from blood. Subset: CD45RO-CCR7+CD27+CD95- naive CD8+ T cells lacking CXCR3 (TNR3-). This sequence was found in a human donor in good health. Some clones in this sample may be carry-over from other donors' samples. CDR3 sequence: CASSQGALQGYSTEAFF.